This entry describes one T cell receptor beta chain. Its antigen is still unknown. Assay used: immunoSEQ multiplex PCR; TCRdb lists only in-frame clones, some missing. The data hold over 100,000 clones, with about nine tenths observed a single time. The sample originates from a study of OX40 agonist ivuxolimab in advanced cancers. The study's findings and limits: Antigen specificity was not determined for the expanded peripheral T cells.

The sample was CD4+ or CD8+ T cells sorted from blood, taken in a trial of the OX40 agonist ivuxolimab. The TCR was taken from an adult with an advanced solid tumor such as melanoma, head and neck, liver or kidney cancer.

As DNA, the CDR3 is TGCAGTGCTGTAGAGAATCAGCCCCAGCATTTT. Translating gives CSAVENQPQHF. The chain employs TRBV20-1 and TRBJ1-5, with D unresolved. The ends were cut back, 5 bases at V and 4 bases at J, with 6 bases in the middle. Germline V lookup: CDR1 DFQATT, CDR2 SNEGSKA (reference sequence). The CDR3 loop spans 11 amino acids.